Below, 20 T cell receptor beta chains from the same sample are listed, as sequenced in a study of beta chain features in type 1 diabetes. The sequenced template was cDNA made from the entire isolated RNA. TCRdb keeps only in-frame clones here, not all; method: immunoSEQ multiplex PCR. The sample lists about 700,000 clones, around an eighth occurring once. Whole-study results and caveats: The study found moderately but significantly shorter TCRB CDR3s in all four CD4+ subsets of Type 1 diabetes patients.

For these TCRs, the target antigens are not known. Sequenced sample: naive CD4+ T cells from blood. All receptors derive from a man aged 18 to 35 with type 1 diabetes.

As DNA, the CDR3 is TGTGCCAGCAGTGAAGAGGGGAGGGGCAATCAGCCCCAGCATTTT. This translates into CASSEEGRGNQPQHF. V is TRBV25-1 and J is TRBJ1-5, with D possibly TRBD1 on 5 matching bases. V lost 2 bases, J lost 2 bases, and 10 bases lay in between. CDR1 MGHDK and CDR2 SYGVNS come from the germline V gene. This CDR3 region has 15 residues.

The chain has TRBV5-4 and TRBJ2-7, with 7 positions matching TRBD1. Germline assignment: CDR1 SGHNT and CDR2 YYREEE (reference sequence). V lost 5 bases, J lost 9 bases, and 8 bases stayed unmatched. The CDR3 sequence is 12 residues long. The CDR3 sequence is CASSSTGPAQYF. The CDR3, as DNA: TGTGCCAGCAGTTCGACAGGGCCCGCGCAGTACTTC.

This clone turned up a few times. This sequence joins TRBV29-1 and TRBJ1-2; D unresolved. V was clipped by 4 bases and J by 4 bases, with 19 bases between them. The germline V gene encodes CDR1 SQVTM and CDR2 ANQGSEA. The CDR3 sequence is 15 residues long. CDR3 region: CSVVPSGPWGYGYTF. For the CDR3, the DNA is TGCAGCGTTGTTCCTTCCGGGCCCTGGGGCTATGGCTACACCTTC.

This chain connects TRBV6-1 to TRBJ1-4; D remains unclear. Per germline, CDR1 MNHNS and CDR2 SASEGT. The CDR3 sequence is 14 residues long. V was trimmed by 6 bases and J by 5 bases, leaving 13 bases between them. The CDR3 sequence: CASRQDGENEKLFF. DNA of the CDR3: TGTGCCAGCAGGCAGGACGGAGAGAATGAAAAACTGTTTTTT.

This chain uses TRBV13 with TRBJ1-1; a weak D match, TRBD1 (5 bases). The CDR3 loop spans 16 amino acids. V was clipped by 4 bases and J by 2 bases, with 17 bases between them. Looked up from germline, CDR1 is PRHDT and CDR2 is FYEKMQ (reference sequence). The CDR3, as DNA: TGTGCCAGCAGCTCATACCCTCAACAGGTAAACACTGAAGCTTTCTTT. Translating it yields CASSSYPQQVNTEAFF. The whole variable domain, remainder taken from reference TRBV13 and TRBJ1-1, is AAGVIQSPRHLIKEKRETATLKCYPIPRHDTVYWYQQGPGQDPQFLISFYEKMQSDKGSIPDRFSAQQFSDYHSELNMSSLELGDSALYFCASSSYPQQVNTEAFFGQGTRLTVV.

The table lists this clone with a few counts. The chain couples TRBV9 to TRBJ2-3, with a weak D call TRBD2 (5 bases). Germline CDR1 and CDR2: SGDLS and YYNGEE. The CDR3 loop spans 15 amino acids. The V gene lost 3 bases and the J gene lost 4 bases, with 15 bases spanning the gap. CDR3 nucleotides: TGTGCCAGCAGCGCTGGCCTTGAGGGTGCAGATACGCAGTATTTT. Protein: CASSAGLEGADTQYF.

V and J are TRBV5-4 and TRBJ1-1; no clear D. Deletions cut 0 bases from V and 0 bases from J, with 9 bases between. Looked up from germline, CDR1 is SGHNT and CDR2 is YYREEE (reference sequence). This CDR3 region has 15 residues. The CDR3: CASSLGGDLNTEAFF. CDR3 nucleotide sequence: TGTGCCAGCAGCTTGGGCGGAGACCTGAACACTGAAGCTTTCTTT.

This clone was counted a few times. This chain joins TRBV6-5 and TRBJ1-2; the match to TRBD1 covers 8 bases. There are 15 residues in the CDR3. V lost 0 bases, J lost 3 bases, and 3 bases stayed unmatched. Per the germline V gene, CDR1 is MNHEY and CDR2 is SVGAGI. The CDR3 DNA reads as TGTGCCAGCAGTTACTCGTCGGGACAGGACTATGGCTACACCTTC. It translates to CASSYSSGQDYGYTF.

This clone has more than one count but fewer than ten. The sample carries other DNA sequences with the same CDR3. V gene TRBV30 combines with J gene TRBJ1-5; D may be TRBD1 (5 bases). Deletions cut 5 bases from V and 0 bases from J, with 8 bases between. This CDR3 has 13 residues. CDR1 and CDR2 (germline): GTSNPN, SVGIG (reference sequence). This CDR3 reads CAWGRDSNQPQHF. In nucleotides, the CDR3 is TGTGCCTGGGGCAGGGATAGCAATCAGCCCCAGCATTTT.

This clone appeared a few times. Other DNA sequences in this sample translate to the same CDR3. The J gene is TRBJ1-2, the V gene TRBV5-1, with D uncertain. The CDR3 sequence is 14 residues long. Germline V CDR1 and CDR2: SGHRS, YFSETQ. Trimming cost V 0 bases and J 2 bases, with 8 bases left between them. CDR3 in DNA: TGCGCCAGCAGCTTGGATGGCAGCAACTATGGCTACACCTTC. Translation gives CASSLDGSNYGYTF.

This sequence joins TRBV10-3 and TRBJ2-3, with 10 bases lining up with TRBD2. The CDR3 contains 15 residues. J was trimmed by 0 bases and V by 10 bases; bases with no gene match: 7. Germline V gene lookup returns CDR1 ENHRY and CDR2 SYGVKD. The CDR3 reads CATQLAGSSTDTQYF. The CDR3 DNA is TGTGCCACCCAACTAGCGGGGTCTAGCACAGATACGCAGTATTTT.

This clone came up a few times. The rearrangement joins TRBV2 to TRBJ1-4; tentative D call: TRBD1 (5 bases). Trimming pared 3 bases from V and 8 bases from J, leaving 13 bases between. CDR3 length: 14 amino acids. From germline, CDR1 is SNHLY and CDR2 FYNNEI. The CDR3 protein is CASSDRGAVEKLFF. The CDR3 nucleotides read TGTGCCAGCAGTGACCGCGGGGCCGTGGAAAAACTGTTTTTT. The whole variable domain, remainder taken from reference TRBV2 and TRBJ1-4, is EPEVTQTPSHQVTQMGQEVILRCVPISNHLYFYWYRQILGQKVEFLVSFYNNEISEKSEIFDDQFSVERPDGSNFTLKIRSTKLEDSAMYFCASSDRGAVEKLFFGSGTQLSVL.

In this sample, this clone turned up a few times. This CDR3 is also generated by other DNA sequences in the sample. This chain links TRBV18 with TRBJ1-4; D remains unclear. Germline V gene data show CDR1 as KGHSH and CDR2 as LQKENI. The V end was cut by 2 bases, the J end by 7 bases, with 2 bases between. The CDR3 has 11 amino acids. The CDR3 spells CASSPGEKLFF. CDR3 sequence (DNA): TGTGCCAGCTCACCAGGTGAAAAACTGTTTTTT.

Here the CDR3 reads CASSARLAGGLETQYF. The CDR3, as DNA: TGTGCCAGCAGCGCCAGACTAGCGGGGGGGTTGGAGACCCAGTACTTC. The chain links TRBV5-4 to TRBJ2-5, with TRBD2 matching 14 bases. This CDR3 is 16 amino acids long. The V gene's germline CDR1 is SGHNT and CDR2 YYREEE (reference sequence). J was trimmed by 5 bases and V by 4 bases; bases with no gene match: 7.

This clone was observed a few times. Other DNA sequences in the sample encode the same CDR3. The chain links TRBV30 to TRBJ1-1; D is undetermined. V was clipped by 4 bases and J by 0 bases, with 3 bases between them. CDR1 GTSNPN and CDR2 SVGIG come from the germline V gene (reference sequence). The CDR3 covers 11 residues. In DNA, the CDR3 is TGTGCCTGGACACTGAACACTGAAGCTTTCTTT. This encodes CAWTLNTEAFF.

There are a few counts of this clone. The V and J genes are TRBV2 and TRBJ1-4; no definite D call. V gave up 6 bases and J gave up 8 bases, with 13 bases separating them. The CDR3 consists of 13 residues. Germline CDR1 reads SNHLY; CDR2 reads FYNNEI. CDR3 sequence (DNA): TGTGCCAGCAGGCTGGGAGTCGGCGAAAAACTGTTTTTT. It encodes CASRLGVGEKLFF.

This rearrangement joins TRBV9 to TRBJ1-2, with TRBD1 as a possible D gene (6 bases). The germline V gene has CDR1 SGDLS and CDR2 YYNGEE. The CDR3 covers 15 residues. Trimming removed 0 bases from V and 2 bases from J, with 11 bases in between. The CDR3 DNA reads as TGTGCCAGCAGCGTAGCTGGGCAGGGGAACTATGGCTACACCTTC. As protein: CASSVAGQGNYGYTF. Complete variable domain (other parts from reference TRBV9 and TRBJ1-2): DSGVTQTPKHLITATGQRVTLRCSPRSGDLSVYWYQQSLDQGLQFLIQYYNGEERAKGNILERFSAQQFPDLHSELNLSSLELGDSALYFCASSVAGQGNYGYTFGSGTRLTVV.

V usage is TRBV7-6 and J usage is TRBJ2-5; 9 bases are shared with TRBD2. CDR1 is SGHVS and CDR2 is FNYEAQ in the germline V gene. With 5 bases clipped from V and 0 bases from J, the junction kept 4 bases outside the gene matches. The CDR3 consists of 15 residues. CDR3 residues: CASSRTSGYQETQYF. In DNA form, the CDR3 reads TGTGCCAGCAGCCGAACTAGCGGGTACCAAGAGACCCAGTACTTC.

The V and J genes are TRBV6-1 and TRBJ1-2; D is undetermined. This CDR3 has 13 residues. Trimming took off 2 bases at V and 0 bases at J, with 4 bases between the two ends. Germline CDR1 and CDR2: MNHNS and SASEGT. The CDR3 DNA is TGTGCCAGCAGTGAATCGTCTAACTATGGCTACACCTTC. Protein sequence: CASSESSNYGYTF.

V is TRBV5-1 and J is TRBJ1-6, with 7 bases aligning to TRBD1. The V gene end was trimmed by 2 bases and the J gene end by 4 bases; junction bases not matched to a gene: 6. The CDR3 spans 16 residues. Looked up from germline, CDR1 is SGHRS and CDR2 is YFSETQ. The chain's CDR3 is CASSFGQDTYNSPLHF. The CDR3 bases are TGCGCCAGCAGCTTTGGACAGGACACTTATAATTCACCCCTCCACTTT. Based on the CDR3 plus reference TRBV5-1 and TRBJ1-6, the full variable domain is KAGVTQTPRYLIKTRGQQVTLSCSPISGHRSVSWYQQTPGQGLQFLFEYFSETQRNKGNFPGRFSGRQFSNSRSEMNVSTLELGDSALYLCASSFGQDTYNSPLHFGNGTRLTVT.